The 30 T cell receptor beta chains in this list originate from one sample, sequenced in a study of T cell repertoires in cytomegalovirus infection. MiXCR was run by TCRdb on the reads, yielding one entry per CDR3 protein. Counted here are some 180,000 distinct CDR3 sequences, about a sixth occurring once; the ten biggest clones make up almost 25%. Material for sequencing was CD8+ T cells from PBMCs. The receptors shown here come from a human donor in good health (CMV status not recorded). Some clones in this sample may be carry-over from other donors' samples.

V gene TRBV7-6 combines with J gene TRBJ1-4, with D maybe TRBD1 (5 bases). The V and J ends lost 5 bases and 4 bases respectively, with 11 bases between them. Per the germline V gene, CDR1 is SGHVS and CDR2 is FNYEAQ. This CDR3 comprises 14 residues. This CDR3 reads CASSPWDGNEKLFF. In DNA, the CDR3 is TGTGCCAGCAGCCCGTGGGACGGTAATGAAAAACTGTTTTTT.

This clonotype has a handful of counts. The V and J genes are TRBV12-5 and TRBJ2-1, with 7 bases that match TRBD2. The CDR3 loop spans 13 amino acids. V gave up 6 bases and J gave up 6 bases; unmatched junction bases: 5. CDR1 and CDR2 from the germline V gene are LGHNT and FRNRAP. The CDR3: CASGRGGFNEQFF. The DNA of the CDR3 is TGTGCTAGTGGCCGGGGAGGGTTCAATGAGCAGTTCTTC.

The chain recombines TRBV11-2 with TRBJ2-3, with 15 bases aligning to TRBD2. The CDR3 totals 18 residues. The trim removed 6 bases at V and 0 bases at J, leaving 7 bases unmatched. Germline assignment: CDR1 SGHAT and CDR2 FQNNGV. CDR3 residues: CASRGLAGGPSSTDTQYF. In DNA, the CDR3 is TGTGCCAGCAGGGGACTAGCGGGGGGACCCTCTAGCACAGATACGCAGTATTTT.

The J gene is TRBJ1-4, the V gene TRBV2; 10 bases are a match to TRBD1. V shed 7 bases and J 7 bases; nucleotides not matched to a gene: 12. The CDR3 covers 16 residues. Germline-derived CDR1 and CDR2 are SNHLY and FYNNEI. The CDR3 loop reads CASKRSDRGISEKLFF. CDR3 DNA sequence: TGTGCCAGCAAGCGCTCGGACAGGGGGATTAGTGAAAAACTGTTTTTT.

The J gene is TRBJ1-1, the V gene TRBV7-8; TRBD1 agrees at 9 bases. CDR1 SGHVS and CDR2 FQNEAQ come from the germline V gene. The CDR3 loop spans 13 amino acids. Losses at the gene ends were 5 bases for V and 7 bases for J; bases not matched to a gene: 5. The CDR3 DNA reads TGTGCCAGCAGCGGGGGACAGGGCCTTGAAGCTTTCTTT. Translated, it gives CASSGGQGLEAFF.

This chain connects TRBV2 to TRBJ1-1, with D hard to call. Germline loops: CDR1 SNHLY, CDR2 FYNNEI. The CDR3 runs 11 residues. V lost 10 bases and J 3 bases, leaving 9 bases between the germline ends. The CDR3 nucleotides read TGTGCCATCCGGAGTTACACTGAAGCTTTCTTT. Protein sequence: CAIRSYTEAFF. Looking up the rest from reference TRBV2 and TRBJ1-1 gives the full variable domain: EPEVTQTPSHQVTQMGQEVILRCVPISNHLYFYWYRQILGQKVEFLVSFYNNEISEKSEIFDDQFSVERPDGSNFTLKIRSTKLEDSAMYFCAIRSYTEAFFGQGTRLTVV.

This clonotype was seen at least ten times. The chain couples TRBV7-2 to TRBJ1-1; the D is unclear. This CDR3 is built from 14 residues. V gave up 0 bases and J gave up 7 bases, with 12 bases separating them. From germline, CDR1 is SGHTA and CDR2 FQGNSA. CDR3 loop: CASSLALQRNEAFF. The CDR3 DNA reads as TGTGCCAGCAGCTTAGCGCTACAGCGTAATGAAGCTTTCTTT.

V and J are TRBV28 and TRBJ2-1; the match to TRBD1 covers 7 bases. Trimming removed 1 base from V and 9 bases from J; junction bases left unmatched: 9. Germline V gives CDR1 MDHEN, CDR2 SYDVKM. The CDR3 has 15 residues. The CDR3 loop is CASSLFGTALPEQFF. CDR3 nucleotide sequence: TGTGCCAGCAGTTTATTTGGGACAGCTCTGCCTGAGCAGTTCTTC.

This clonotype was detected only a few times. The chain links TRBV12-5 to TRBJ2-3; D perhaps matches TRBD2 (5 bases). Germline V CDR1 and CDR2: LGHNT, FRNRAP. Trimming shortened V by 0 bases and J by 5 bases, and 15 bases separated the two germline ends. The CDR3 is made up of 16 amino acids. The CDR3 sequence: CASGLVRQVSEDTQYF. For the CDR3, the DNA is TGTGCTAGTGGTTTGGTACGTCAGGTTAGCGAAGATACGCAGTATTTT.

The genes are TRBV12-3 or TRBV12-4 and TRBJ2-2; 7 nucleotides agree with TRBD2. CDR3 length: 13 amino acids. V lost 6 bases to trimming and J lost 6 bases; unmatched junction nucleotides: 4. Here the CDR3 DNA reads TGTGCCAGCAGCTTACTAGCGCCCGGGGAGCTGTTTTTT. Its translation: CASSLLAPGELFF.

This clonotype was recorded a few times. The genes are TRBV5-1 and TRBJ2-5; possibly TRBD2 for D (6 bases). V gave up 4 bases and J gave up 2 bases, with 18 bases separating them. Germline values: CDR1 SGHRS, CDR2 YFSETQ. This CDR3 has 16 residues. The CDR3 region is CASSSPGRSGQETQYF. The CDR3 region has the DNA TGCGCCAGCAGCAGCCCTGGGAGGTCAGGTCAAGAGACCCAGTACTTC.

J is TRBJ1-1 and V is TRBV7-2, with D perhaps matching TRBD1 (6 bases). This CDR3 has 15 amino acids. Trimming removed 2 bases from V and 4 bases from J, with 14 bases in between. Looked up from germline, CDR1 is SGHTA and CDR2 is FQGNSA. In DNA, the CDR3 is TGTGCCAGCAGCTTAAGGGGGGGCTTGGGCACTGAAGCTTTCTTT. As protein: CASSLRGGLGTEAFF.

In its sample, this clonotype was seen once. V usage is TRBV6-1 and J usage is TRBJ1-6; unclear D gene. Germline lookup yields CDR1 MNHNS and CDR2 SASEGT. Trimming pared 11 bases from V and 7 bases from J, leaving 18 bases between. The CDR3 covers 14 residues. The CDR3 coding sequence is TGTGCCTCCGGACGCCAAATTCGGAATTCACCCCTCCACTTT. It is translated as CASGRQIRNSPLHF.

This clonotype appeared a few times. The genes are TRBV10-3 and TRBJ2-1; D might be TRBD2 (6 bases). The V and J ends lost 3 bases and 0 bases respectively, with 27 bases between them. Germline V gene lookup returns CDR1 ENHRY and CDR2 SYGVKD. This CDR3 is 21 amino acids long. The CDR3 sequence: CAISDSALTAGPGSSYNEQFF. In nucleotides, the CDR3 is TGTGCCATCAGTGATTCGGCACTCACGGCGGGGCCCGGCAGCTCCTACAATGAGCAGTTCTTC.

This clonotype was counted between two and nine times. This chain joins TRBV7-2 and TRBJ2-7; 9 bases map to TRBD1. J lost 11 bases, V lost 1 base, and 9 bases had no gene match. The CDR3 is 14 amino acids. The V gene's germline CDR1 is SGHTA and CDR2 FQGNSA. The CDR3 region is CASSLGRTGDGKYF. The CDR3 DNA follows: TGTGCCAGCAGCTTAGGAAGGACAGGGGACGGGAAGTACTTC.

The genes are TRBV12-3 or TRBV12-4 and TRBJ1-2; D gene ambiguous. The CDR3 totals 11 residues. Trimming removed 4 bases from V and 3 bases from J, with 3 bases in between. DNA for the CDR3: TGTGCCAGCAGTTCCCACTATGGCTACACCTTC. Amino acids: CASSSHYGYTF.

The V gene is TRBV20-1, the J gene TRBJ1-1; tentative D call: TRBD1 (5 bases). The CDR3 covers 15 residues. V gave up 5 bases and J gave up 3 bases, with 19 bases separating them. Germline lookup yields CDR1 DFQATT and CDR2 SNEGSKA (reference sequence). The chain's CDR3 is CSAHGGGSEHTEAFF. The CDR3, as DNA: TGCAGTGCTCACGGGGGGGGTAGTGAACACACTGAAGCTTTCTTT.

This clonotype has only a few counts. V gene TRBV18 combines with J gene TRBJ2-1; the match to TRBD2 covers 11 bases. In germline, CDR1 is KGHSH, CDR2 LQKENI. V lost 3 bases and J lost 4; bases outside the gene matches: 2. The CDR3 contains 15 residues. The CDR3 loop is CASSPSGGEYNEQFF. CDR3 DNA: TGTGCCAGCTCACCTAGCGGGGGGGAGTACAATGAGCAGTTCTTC.

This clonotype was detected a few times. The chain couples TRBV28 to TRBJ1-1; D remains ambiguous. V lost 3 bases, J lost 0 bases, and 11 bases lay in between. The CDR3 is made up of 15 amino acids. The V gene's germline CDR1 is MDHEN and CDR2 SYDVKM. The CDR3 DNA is TGTGCCAGCAGTTTGACTGGACGGGTGAACACTGAAGCTTTCTTT. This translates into CASSLTGRVNTEAFF. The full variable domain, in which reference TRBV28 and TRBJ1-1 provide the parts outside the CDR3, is DVKVTQSSRYLVKRTGEKVFLECVQDMDHENMFWYRQDPGLGLRLIYFSYDVKMKEKGDIPEGYSVSREKKERFSLILESASTNQTSMYLCASSLTGRVNTEAFFGQGTRLTVV.

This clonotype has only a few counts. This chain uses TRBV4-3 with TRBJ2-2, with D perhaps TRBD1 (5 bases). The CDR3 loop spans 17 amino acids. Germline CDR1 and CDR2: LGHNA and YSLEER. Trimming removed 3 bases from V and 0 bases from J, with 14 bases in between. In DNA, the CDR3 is TGCGCCAGCAGCCATGGGTGGGGCAAGGCGAACACCGGGGAGCTGTTTTTT. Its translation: CASSHGWGKANTGELFF.

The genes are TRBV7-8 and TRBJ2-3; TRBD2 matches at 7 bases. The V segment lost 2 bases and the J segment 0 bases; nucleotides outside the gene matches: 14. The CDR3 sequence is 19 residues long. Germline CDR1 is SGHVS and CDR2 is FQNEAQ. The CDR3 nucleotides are TGTGCCAGCAGCTTAAGTTTGGCGGGGGACCATACTAGCACAGATACGCAGTATTTT. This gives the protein CASSLSLAGDHTSTDTQYF.

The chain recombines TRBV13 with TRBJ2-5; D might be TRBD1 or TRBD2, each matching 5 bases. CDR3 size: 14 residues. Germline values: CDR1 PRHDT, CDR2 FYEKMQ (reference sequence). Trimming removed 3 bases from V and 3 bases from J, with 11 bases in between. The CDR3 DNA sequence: TGTGCCAGCAGCTTGTGGGGGTTGGAAGAGACCCAGTACTTC. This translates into CASSLWGLEETQYF.

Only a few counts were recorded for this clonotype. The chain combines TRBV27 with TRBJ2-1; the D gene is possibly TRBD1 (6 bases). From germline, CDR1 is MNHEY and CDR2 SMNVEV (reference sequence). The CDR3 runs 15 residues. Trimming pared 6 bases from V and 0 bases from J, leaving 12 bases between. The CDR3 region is CASSVGQISYNEQFF. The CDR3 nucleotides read TGTGCCAGCAGCGTCGGACAGATCTCCTACAATGAGCAGTTCTTC.

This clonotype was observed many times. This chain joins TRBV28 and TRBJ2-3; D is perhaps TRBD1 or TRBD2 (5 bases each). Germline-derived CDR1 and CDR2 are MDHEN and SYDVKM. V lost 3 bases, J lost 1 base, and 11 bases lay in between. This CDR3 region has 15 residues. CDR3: CASSFSGLGTDTQYF. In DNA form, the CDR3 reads TGTGCCAGCAGTTTCTCGGGGCTTGGCACAGATACGCAGTATTTT.

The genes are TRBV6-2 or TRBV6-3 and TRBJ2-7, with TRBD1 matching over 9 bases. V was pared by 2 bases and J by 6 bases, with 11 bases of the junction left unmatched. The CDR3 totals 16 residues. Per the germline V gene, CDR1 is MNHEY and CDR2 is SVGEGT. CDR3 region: CASSYEPGQGFSEQYF. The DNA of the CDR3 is TGTGCCAGCAGTTACGAACCGGGACAGGGTTTTAGCGAGCAGTACTTC.

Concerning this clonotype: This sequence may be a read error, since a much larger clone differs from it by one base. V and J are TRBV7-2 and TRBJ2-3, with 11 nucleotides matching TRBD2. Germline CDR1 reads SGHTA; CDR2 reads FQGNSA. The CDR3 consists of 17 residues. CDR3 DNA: TGTGCCAGCAGCTGGAGTGGACTAGCGGGTAGCACAGATATGCAGTATTTT. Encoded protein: CASSWSGLAGSTDMQYF.

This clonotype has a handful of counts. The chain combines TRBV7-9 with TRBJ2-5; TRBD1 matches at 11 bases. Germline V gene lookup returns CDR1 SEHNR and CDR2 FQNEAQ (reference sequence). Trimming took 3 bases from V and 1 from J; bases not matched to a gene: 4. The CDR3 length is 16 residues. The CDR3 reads CASSLGQGDLQETQYF. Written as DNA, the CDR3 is TGTGCCAGCAGCTTGGGACAGGGGGATCTCCAAGAGACCCAGTACTTC. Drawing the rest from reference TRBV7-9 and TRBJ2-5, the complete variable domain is DTGVSQNPRHKITKRGQNVTFRCDPISEHNRLYWYRQTLGQGPEFLTYFQNEAQLEKSRLLSDRFSAERPKGSFSTLEIQRTEQGDSAMYLCASSLGQGDLQETQYFGPGTRLLVL.

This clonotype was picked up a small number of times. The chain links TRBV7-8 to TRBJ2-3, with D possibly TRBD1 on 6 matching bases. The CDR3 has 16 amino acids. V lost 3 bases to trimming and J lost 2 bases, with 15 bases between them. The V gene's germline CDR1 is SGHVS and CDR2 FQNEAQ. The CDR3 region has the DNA TGTGCCAGCAGCTTGTCCACAGGGAGTTTCACAGATACGCAGTATTTT. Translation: CASSLSTGSFTDTQYF.

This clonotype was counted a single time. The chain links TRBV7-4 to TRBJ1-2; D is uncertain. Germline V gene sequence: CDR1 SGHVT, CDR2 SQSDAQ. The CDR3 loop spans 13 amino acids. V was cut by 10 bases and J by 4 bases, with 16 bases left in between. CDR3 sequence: CATIHGSAYGYTF. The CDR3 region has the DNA TGTGCCACCATTCACGGTAGTGCCTATGGCTACACCTTC.

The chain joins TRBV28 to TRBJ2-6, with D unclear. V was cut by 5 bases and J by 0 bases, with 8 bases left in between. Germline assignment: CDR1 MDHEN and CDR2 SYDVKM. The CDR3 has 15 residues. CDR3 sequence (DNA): TGTGCCAGCAGTGCCCTTCCCTCTGGGGCCAACGTCCTGACTTTC. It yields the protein CASSALPSGANVLTF.